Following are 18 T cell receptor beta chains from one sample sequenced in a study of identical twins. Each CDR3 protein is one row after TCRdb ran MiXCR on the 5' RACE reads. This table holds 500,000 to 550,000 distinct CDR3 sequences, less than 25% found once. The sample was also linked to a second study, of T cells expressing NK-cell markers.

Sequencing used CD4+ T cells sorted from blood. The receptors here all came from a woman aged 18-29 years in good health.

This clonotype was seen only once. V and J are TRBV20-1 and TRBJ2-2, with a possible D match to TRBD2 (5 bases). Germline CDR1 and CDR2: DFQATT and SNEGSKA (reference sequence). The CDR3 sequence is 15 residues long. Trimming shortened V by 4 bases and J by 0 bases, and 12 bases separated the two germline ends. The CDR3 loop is CSAIQRTPNTGELFF. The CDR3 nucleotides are TGCAGTGCTATTCAACGGACTCCGAACACCGGGGAGCTGTTTTTT.

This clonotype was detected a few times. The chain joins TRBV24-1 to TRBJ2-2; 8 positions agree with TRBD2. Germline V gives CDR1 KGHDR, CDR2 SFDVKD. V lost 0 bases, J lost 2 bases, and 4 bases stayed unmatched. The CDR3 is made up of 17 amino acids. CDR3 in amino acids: CATSDLRRGDNTGELFF. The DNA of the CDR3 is TGTGCCACCAGTGATTTGCGGCGGGGGGATAACACCGGGGAGCTGTTTTTT.

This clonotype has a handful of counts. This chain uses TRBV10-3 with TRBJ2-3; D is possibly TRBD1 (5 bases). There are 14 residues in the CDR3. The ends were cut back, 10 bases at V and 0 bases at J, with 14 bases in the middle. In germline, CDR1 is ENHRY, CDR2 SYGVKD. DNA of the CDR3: TGTGCCACCGAGGCCAGGGAAAGCACAGATACGCAGTATTTT. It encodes CATEARESTDTQYF.

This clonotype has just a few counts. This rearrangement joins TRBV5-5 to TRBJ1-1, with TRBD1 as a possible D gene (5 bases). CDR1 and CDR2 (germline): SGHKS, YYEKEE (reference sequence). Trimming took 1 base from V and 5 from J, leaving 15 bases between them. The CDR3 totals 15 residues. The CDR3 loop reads CASSLFQGVLTEAFF. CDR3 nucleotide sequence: TGTGCCAGCAGCTTGTTTCAGGGAGTCTTAACTGAAGCTTTCTTT. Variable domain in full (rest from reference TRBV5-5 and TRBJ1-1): DAGVTQSPTHLIKTRGQQVTLRCSPISGHKSVSWYQQVLGQGPQFIFQYYEKEERGRGNFPDRFSARQFPNYSSELNVNALLLGDSALYLCASSLFQGVLTEAFFGQGTRLTVV.

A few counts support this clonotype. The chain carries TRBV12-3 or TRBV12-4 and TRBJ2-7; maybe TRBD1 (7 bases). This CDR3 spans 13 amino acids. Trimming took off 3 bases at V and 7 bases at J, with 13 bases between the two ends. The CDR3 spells CASSFSQGREQYF. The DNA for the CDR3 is TGTGCCAGCAGTTTCTCACAGGGGAGGGAGCAGTACTTC.

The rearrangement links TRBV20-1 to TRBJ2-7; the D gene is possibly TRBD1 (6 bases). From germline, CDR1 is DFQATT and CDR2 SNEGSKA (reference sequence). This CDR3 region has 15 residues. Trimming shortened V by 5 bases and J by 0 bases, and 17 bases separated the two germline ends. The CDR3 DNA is TGCAGTGCTGCTCCTCGGGACACTTACTCCTACGAGCAGTACTTC. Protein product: CSAAPRDTYSYEQYF.

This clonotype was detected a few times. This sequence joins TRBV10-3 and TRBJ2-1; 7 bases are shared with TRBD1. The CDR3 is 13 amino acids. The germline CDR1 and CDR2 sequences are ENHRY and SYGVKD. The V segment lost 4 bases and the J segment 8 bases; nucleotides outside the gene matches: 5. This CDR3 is CAISVDREHEQFF. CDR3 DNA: TGTGCCATCAGTGTCGACAGGGAACATGAGCAGTTCTTC.

The CDR3 is CSAGGTVAGDGANVLTF. CDR3 DNA sequence: TGCAGTGCTGGAGGGACAGTGGCTGGGGATGGGGCCAACGTCCTGACTTTC. The chain recombines TRBV20-1 with TRBJ2-6, with a tentative D call TRBD1 (7 bases). The germline V and J ends were trimmed by 5 bases and 3 bases, with 20 bases remaining between them. CDR3 length equals 17 residues. Germline lookup yields CDR1 DFQATT and CDR2 SNEGSKA (reference sequence).

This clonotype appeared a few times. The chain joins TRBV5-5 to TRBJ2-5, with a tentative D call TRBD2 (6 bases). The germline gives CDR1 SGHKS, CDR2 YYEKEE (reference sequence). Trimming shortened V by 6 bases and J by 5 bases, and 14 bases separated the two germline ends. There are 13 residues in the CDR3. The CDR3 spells CASTRGVAETQYF. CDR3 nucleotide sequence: TGTGCCAGCACCCGCGGGGTGGCGGAGACCCAGTACTTC.

The CDR3 loop reads CASSLTGSMHTEAFF. DNA of the CDR3: TGCGCCAGCAGCCTGACAGGGTCCATGCACACTGAAGCTTTCTTT. This chain uses TRBV5-1 with TRBJ1-1; TRBD1 aligns across 7 bases. The V gene end was trimmed by 4 bases and the J gene end by 3 bases; junction bases not matched to a gene: 9. The CDR3 consists of 15 residues. In germline, CDR1 is SGHRS, CDR2 YFSETQ.

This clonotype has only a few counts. This CDR3 reads CASSPVEGIIYEQYF. The CDR3, as DNA: TGTGCCAGCAGTCCGGTGGAGGGGATAATTTACGAGCAGTACTTC. This rearrangement joins TRBV6-4 to TRBJ2-7; TRBD2 is a possible D gene (6 bases). Germline V CDR1 and CDR2: MRHNA, SNTAGT. This CDR3 contains 15 residues. The V and J ends lost 5 bases and 4 bases respectively, with 18 bases between them.

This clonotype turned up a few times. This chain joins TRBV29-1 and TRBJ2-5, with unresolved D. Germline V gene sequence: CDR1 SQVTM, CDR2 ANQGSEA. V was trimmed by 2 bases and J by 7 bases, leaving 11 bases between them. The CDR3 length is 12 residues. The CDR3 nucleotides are TGCAGCGTTGAAATAGGGTTGGTGACCCAGTACTTC. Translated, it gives CSVEIGLVTQYF.

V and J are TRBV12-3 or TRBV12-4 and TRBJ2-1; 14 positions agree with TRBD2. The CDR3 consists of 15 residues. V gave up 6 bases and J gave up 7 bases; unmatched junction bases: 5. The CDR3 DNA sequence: TGTGCCAGCAGGGACGGGACTAGCGGGAGAAATGAGCAGTTCTTC. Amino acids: CASRDGTSGRNEQFF.

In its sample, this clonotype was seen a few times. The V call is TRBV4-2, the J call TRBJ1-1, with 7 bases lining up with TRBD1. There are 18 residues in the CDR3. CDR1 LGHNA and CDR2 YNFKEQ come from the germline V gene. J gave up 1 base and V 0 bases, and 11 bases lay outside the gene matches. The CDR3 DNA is TGTGCCAGCAGCCAAGAGTGGGACAGAGAAGGATGGAACACTGAAGCTTTCTTT. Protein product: CASSQEWDREGWNTEAFF.

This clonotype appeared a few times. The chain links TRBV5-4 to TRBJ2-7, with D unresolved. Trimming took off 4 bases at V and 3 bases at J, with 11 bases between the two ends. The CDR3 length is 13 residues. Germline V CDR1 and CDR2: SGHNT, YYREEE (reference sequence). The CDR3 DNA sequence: TGTGCCAGCAGCCAAGGACGGAACTACGAGCAGTACTTC. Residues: CASSQGRNYEQYF.

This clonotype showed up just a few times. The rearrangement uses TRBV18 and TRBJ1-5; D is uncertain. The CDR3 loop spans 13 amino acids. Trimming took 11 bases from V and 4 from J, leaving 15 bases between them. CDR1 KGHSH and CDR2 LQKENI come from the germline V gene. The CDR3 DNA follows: TGTGCCGGGCCATTGTCTCCGAATCAGCCCCAGCATTTT. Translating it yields CAGPLSPNQPQHF.

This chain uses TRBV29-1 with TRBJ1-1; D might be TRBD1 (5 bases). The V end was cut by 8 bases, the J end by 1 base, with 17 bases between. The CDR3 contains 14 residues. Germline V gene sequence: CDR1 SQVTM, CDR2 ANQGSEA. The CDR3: CSSLVGLPNTEAFF. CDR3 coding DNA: TGCAGCTCTCTCGTGGGACTTCCGAACACTGAAGCTTTCTTT.

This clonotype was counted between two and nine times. DNA of the CDR3: TGCAGTGCTAGAAGCCTGGCGGGCAGCTCCTATAATTCACCCCTCCACTTT. It encodes CSARSLAGSSYNSPLHF. The V gene is TRBV20-1, the J gene TRBJ1-6; D ambiguous. This CDR3 region has 17 residues. From germline, CDR1 is DFQATT and CDR2 SNEGSKA (reference sequence). V lost 2 bases to trimming and J lost 0 bases, with 14 bases between them.